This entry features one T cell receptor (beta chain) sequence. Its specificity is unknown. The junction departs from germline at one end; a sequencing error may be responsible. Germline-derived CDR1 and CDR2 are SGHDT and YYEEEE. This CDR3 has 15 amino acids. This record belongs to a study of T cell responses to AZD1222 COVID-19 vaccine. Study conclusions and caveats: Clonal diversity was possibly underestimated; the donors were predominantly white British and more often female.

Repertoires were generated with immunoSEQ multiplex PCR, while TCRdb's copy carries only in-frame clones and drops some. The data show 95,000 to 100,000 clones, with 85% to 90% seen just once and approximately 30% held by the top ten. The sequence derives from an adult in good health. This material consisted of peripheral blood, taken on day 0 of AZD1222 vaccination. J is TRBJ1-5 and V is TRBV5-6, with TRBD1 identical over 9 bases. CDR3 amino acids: CASSLKDRGNQPQHF. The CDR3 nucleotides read TGTGCCAGCAGCCTTAAGGACAGGGGCAACCAGCCCCAGCATTTT.